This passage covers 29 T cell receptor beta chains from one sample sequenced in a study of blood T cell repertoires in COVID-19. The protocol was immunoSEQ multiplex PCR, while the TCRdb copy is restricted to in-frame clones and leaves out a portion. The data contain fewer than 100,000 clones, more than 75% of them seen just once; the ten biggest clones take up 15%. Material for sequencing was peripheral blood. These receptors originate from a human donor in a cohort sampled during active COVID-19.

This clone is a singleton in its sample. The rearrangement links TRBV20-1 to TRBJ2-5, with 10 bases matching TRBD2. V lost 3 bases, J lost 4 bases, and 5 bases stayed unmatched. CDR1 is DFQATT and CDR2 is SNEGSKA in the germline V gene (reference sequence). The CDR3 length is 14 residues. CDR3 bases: TGCAGTGCTAGTAGCGGGGGGCAGGGAGAGACCCAGTACTTC. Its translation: CSASSGGQGETQYF.

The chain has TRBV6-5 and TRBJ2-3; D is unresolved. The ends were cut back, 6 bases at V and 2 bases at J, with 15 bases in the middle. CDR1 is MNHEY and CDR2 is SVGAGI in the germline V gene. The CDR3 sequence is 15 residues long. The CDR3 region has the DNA TGTGCCAGCAGCCCCGACTTACACAACACAGATACGCAGTATTTT. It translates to CASSPDLHNTDTQYF.

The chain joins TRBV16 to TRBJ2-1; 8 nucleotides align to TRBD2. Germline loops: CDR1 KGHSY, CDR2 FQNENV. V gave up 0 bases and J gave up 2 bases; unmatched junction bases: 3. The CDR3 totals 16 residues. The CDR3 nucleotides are TGTGCCAGCAGCCAATCTACGGGAGGGGCCTACAATGAGCAGTTCTTC. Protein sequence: CASSQSTGGAYNEQFF.

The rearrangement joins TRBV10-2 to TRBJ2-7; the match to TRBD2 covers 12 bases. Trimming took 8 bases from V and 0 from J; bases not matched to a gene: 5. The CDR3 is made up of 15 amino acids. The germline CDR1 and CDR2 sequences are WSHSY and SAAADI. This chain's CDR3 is CASDTSGRSSYEQYF. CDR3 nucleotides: TGCGCCAGCGACACTAGCGGGAGGTCCTCCTACGAGCAGTACTTC.

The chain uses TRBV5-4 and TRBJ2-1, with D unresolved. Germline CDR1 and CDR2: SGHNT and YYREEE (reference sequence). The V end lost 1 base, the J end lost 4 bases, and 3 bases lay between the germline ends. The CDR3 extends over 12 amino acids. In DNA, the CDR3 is TGTGCCAGCAGCTTGCGGTACAATGAGCAGTTCTTC. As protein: CASSLRYNEQFF.

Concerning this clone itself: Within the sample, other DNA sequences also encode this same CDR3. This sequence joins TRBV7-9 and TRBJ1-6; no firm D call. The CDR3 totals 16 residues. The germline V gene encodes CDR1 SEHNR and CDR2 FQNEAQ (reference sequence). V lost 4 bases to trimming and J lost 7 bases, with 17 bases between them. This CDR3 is CASSSIRETRNSPLHF. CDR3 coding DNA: TGTGCCAGCAGCTCAATCCGAGAGACGAGGAATTCACCCCTCCACTTT. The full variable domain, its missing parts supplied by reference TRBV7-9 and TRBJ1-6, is DTGVSQNPRHKITKRGQNVTFRCDPISEHNRLYWYRQTLGQGPEFLTYFQNEAQLEKSRLLSDRFSAERPKGSFSTLEIQRTEQGDSAMYLCASSSIRETRNSPLHFGNGTRLTVT.

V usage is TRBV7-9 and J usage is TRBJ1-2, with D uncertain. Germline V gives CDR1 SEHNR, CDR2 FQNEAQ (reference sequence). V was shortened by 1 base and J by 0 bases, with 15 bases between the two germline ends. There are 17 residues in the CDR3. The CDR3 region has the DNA TGTGCCAGCAGCTTAGTCAAGGTACAGAGGGCTAACTATGGCTACACCTTC. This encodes CASSLVKVQRANYGYTF.

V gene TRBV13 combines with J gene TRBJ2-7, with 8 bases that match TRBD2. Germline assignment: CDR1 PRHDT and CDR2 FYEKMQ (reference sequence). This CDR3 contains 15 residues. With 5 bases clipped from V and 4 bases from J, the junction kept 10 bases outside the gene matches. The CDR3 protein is CASSTRGGLLYEQYF. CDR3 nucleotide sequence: TGTGCCAGCAGCACCCGGGGGGGTTTGTTGTACGAGCAGTACTTC.

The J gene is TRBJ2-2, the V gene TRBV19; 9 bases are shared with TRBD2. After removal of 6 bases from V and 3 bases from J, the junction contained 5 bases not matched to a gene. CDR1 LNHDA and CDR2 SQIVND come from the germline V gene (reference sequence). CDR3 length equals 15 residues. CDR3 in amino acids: CASRLSGRYTGELFF. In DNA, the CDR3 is TGTGCCAGTAGGCTTAGCGGGAGATACACCGGGGAGCTGTTTTTT.

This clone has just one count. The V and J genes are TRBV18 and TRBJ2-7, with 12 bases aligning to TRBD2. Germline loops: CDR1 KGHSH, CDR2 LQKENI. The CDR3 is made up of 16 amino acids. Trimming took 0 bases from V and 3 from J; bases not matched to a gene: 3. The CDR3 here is CASSPPKLAGGYEQYF. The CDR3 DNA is TGTGCCAGCTCACCACCGAAACTAGCGGGAGGCTACGAGCAGTACTTC. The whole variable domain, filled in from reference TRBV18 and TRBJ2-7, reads NAGVMQNPRHLVRRRGQEARLRCSPMKGHSHVYWYRQLPEEGLKFMVYLQKENIIDESGMPKERFSAEFPKEGPSILRIQQVVRGDSAAYFCASSPPKLAGGYEQYFGPGTRLTVT.

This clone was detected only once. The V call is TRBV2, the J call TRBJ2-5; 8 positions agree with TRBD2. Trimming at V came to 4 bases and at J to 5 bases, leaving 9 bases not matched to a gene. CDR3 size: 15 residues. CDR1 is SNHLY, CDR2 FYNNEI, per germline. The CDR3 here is CASSAGGARVETQYF. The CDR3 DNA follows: TGTGCCAGCAGTGCGGGAGGGGCTCGGGTGGAGACCCAGTACTTC. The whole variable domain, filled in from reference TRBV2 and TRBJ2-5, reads EPEVTQTPSHQVTQMGQEVILRCVPISNHLYFYWYRQILGQKVEFLVSFYNNEISEKSEIFDDQFSVERPDGSNFTLKIRSTKLEDSAMYFCASSAGGARVETQYFGPGTRLLVL.

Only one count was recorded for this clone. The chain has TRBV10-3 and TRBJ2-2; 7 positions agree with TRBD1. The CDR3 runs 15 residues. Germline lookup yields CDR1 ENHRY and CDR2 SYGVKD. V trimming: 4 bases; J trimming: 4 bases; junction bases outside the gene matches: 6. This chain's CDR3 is CAISGGQPTTGELFF. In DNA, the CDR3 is TGTGCCATCAGTGGGGGACAGCCTACCACCGGGGAGCTGTTTTTT.

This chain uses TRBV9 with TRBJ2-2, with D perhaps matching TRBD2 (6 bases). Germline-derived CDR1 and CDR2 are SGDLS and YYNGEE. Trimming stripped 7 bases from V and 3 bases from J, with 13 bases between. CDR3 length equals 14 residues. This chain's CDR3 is CASRGMRDTGELFF. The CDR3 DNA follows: TGTGCCAGCCGGGGGATGAGGGACACCGGGGAGCTGTTTTTT.

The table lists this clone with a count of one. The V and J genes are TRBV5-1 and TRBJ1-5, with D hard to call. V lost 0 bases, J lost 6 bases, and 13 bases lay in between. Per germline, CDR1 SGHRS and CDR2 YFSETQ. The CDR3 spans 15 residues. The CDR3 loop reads CASSLAGEVGQPQHF. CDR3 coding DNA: TGCGCCAGCAGCTTGGCCGGGGAGGTGGGTCAGCCCCAGCATTTT.

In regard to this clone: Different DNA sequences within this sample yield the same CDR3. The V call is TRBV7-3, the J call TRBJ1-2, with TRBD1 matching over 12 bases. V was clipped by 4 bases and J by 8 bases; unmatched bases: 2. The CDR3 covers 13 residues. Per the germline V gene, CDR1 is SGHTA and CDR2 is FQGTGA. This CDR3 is CASSSGTGGGYTF. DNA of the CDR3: TGTGCCAGCAGCTCCGGGACAGGGGGCGGCTACACCTTC.

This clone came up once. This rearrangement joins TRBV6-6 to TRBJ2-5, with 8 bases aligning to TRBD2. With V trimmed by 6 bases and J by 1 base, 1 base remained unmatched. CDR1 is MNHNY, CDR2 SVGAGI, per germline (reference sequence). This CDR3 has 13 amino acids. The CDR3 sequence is CASSGGGQETQYF. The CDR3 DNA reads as TGTGCCAGCAGCGGGGGGGGCCAAGAGACCCAGTACTTC.

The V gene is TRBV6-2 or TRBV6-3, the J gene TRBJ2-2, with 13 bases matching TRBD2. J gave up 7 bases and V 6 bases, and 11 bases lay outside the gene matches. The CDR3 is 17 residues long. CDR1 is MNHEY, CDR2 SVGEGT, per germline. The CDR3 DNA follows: TGTGCCAGCAGCCCAGGACTAGCGGGAGTAAGCGGCGGGGAGCTGTTTTTT. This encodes CASSPGLAGVSGGELFF.

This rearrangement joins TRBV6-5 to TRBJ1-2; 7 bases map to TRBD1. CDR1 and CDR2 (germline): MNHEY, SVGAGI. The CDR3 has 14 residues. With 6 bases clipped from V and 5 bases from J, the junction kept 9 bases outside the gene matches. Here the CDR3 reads CASRKRGTEYGYTF. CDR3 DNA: TGTGCCAGCAGAAAGAGGGGGACAGAGTATGGCTACACCTTC.

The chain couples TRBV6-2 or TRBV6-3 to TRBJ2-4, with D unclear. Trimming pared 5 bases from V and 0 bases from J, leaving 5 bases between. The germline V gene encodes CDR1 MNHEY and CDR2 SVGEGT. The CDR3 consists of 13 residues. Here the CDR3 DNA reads TGTGCCAGCAGTCTAGTAGCCAAAAACATTCAGTACTTC. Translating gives CASSLVAKNIQYF.

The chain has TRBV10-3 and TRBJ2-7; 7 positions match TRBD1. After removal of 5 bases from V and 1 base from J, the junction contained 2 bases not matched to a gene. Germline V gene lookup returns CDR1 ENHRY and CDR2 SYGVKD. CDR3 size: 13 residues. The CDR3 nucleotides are TGTGCCATCAGTTGGACAGGTTCCTACGAGCAGTACTTC. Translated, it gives CAISWTGSYEQYF.

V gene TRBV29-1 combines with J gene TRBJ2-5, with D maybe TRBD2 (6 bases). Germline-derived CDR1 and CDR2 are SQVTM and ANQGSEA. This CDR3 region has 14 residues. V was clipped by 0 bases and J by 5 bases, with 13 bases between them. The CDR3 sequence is CSVEDLGAGETQYF. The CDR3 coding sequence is TGCAGCGTTGAAGATCTTGGTGCGGGGGAGACCCAGTACTTC.

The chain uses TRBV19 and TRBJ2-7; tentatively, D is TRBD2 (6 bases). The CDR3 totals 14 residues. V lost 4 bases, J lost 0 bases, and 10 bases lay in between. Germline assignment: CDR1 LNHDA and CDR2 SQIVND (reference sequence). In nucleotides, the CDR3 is TGTGCCAGTAGTACTATAGCGGTCTCCTACGAGCAGTACTTC. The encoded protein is CASSTIAVSYEQYF.

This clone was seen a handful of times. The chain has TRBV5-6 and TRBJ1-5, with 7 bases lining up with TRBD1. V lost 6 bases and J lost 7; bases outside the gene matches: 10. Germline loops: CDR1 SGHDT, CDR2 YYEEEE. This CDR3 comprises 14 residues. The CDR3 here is CASKNFETGQPQHF. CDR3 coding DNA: TGTGCCAGCAAAAACTTCGAGACAGGGCAGCCCCAGCATTTT.

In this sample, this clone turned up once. CDR3 bases: TGTGCCAGCAGCGGACTAGTAGGATGGAACATTCAGTACTTC. Encoded protein: CASSGLVGWNIQYF. The chain combines TRBV2 with TRBJ2-4; 7 bases map to TRBD2. This CDR3 has 14 residues. The junction had 9 bases not matched to a gene; V was cut back by 6 bases and J by 7 bases. Germline V gene data show CDR1 as SNHLY and CDR2 as FYNNEI.

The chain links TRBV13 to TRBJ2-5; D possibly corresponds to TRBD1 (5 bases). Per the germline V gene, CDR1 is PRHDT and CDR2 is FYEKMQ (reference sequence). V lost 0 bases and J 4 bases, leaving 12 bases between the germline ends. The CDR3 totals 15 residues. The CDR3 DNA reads TGTGCCAGCAGCTTAGGGGTAGGGCAGGGAGAGACCCAGTACTTC. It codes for CASSLGVGQGETQYF. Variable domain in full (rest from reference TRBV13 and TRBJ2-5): AAGVIQSPRHLIKEKRETATLKCYPIPRHDTVYWYQQGPGQDPQFLISFYEKMQSDKGSIPDRFSAQQFSDYHSELNMSSLELGDSALYFCASSLGVGQGETQYFGPGTRLLVL.

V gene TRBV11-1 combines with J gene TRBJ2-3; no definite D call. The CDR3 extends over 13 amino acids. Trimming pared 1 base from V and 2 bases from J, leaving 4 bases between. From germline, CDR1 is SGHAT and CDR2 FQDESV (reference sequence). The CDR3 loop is CASSLVATDTQYF. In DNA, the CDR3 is TGTGCCAGCAGCTTAGTGGCCACAGATACGCAGTATTTT.

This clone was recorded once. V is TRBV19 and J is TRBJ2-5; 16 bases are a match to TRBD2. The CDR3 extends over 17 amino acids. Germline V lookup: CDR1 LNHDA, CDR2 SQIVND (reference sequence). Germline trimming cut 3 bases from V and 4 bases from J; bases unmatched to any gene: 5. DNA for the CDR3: TGTGCCAGTAGTATCGGGACTAGCGGGAGGGCCGCAGAGACCCAGTACTTC. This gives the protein CASSIGTSGRAAETQYF.

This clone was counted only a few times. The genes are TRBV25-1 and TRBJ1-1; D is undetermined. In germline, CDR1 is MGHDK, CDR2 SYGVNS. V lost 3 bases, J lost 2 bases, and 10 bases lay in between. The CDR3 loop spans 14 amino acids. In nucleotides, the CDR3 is TGTGCCAGCAGTGAGCCAGGCTCCAACACTGAAGCTTTCTTT. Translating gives CASSEPGSNTEAFF.

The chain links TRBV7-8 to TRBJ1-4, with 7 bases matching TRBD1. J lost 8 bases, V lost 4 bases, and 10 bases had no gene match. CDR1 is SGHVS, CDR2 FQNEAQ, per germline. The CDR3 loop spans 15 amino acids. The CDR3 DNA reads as TGTGCCAGCAGCTATGGACAGGAAGGAATCGAAAAACTGTTTTTT. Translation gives CASSYGQEGIEKLFF.